A selection of T cell receptor beta chains follows, all from one sample in a study of blood T cells in healthy people across ages. TCRdb fed the 5' RACE reads into MiXCR, producing one record per CDR3 protein. The data hold hundreds of thousands of distinct CDR3 sequences, with around 49% observed a single time. Sample: blood. The source of these receptors is an older woman in good health. CDR3s include the opening cysteine and the closing phenylalanine or tryptophan. Fields, in order: clone size, J gene, V gene, D gene, CDR3 DNA, CDR3 protein. The D gene is left open where the match is weak. Where a row states a size, it is once, few, many or the class of an expanded clone; other rows omit it.

abundance: .
j_gene: TRBJ2-1
v_gene: TRBV7-9
d_gene: .
CDR3nt: TGTGCCAGCAGCCTCGGCCCCGGTGGGATCTCCTACAATGAGCAGTTCTTC
CDR3aa: CASSLGPGGISYNEQFF

abundance: .
j_gene: TRBJ2-7
v_gene: TRBV10-3
d_gene: TRBD1
CDR3nt: TGTGCCATCAGTGAGGCAGGGACAGACTACGAGCAGTACTTC
CDR3aa: CAISEAGTDYEQYF

abundance: few
j_gene: TRBJ1-2
v_gene: TRBV5-1
d_gene: .
CDR3nt: TGCGCCAGCAGCTTGTTGAACAGTGGCTACACCTTC
CDR3aa: CASSLLNSGYTF

abundance: .
j_gene: TRBJ2-3
v_gene: TRBV5-1
d_gene: .
CDR3nt: TGCGCCTGCAGCTTCTGGACAGCCACAGATACGCAGTATTTT
CDR3aa: CACSFWTATDTQYF

abundance: .
j_gene: TRBJ2-1
v_gene: TRBV12-3/TRBV12-4
d_gene: TRBD2
CDR3nt: TGTGCCAGCAGTTTGCGCGGGAGGGGTAGCTCCTACAATGAGCAGTTCTTC
CDR3aa: CASSLRGRGSSYNEQFF

abundance: .
j_gene: TRBJ2-1
v_gene: TRBV6-2/TRBV6-3
d_gene: .
CDR3nt: TGTGCCAGCAGCCCCGGACGGGAGAGGGGGAATGAGCAGTTCTTC
CDR3aa: CASSPGRERGNEQFF

abundance: few
j_gene: TRBJ2-5
v_gene: TRBV11-2
d_gene: .
CDR3nt: TGTGCCAGCAGCCGGTCTGGGGCACAAGAGACCCAGTACTTC
CDR3aa: CASSRSGAQETQYF

abundance: .
j_gene: TRBJ2-1
v_gene: TRBV6-5
d_gene: .
CDR3nt: TGTGCCAGCAGTTACCTAGGGGTAGGTGAGCAGTTCTTC
CDR3aa: CASSYLGVGEQFF

abundance: .
j_gene: TRBJ2-3
v_gene: TRBV2
d_gene: .
CDR3nt: TGTGCCAGCAGTGCCCAGGGTGCGTCAGATACGCAGTATTTT
CDR3aa: CASSAQGASDTQYF

abundance: .
j_gene: TRBJ2-1
v_gene: TRBV4-2
d_gene: TRBD1
CDR3nt: TGTGCCAGCAGCCAACCGGGACAGGGGGACAATGAGCAGTTCTTC
CDR3aa: CASSQPGQGDNEQFF

abundance: .
j_gene: TRBJ1-1
v_gene: TRBV6-6
d_gene: .
CDR3nt: TGTGCCAGCAAGGAGAACACTGAAGCTTTCTTT
CDR3aa: CASKENTEAFF

abundance: few
j_gene: TRBJ2-7
v_gene: TRBV20-1
d_gene: .
CDR3nt: TGCAGTGCGGTCCAAGGGACCTACGAGCAGTACTTC
CDR3aa: CSAVQGTYEQYF

abundance: .
j_gene: TRBJ2-4
v_gene: TRBV25-1
d_gene: .
CDR3nt: TGTGCCAGCAGTGAACCGGGGTCTAGAAACATTCAGTACTTC
CDR3aa: CASSEPGSRNIQYF

abundance: .
j_gene: TRBJ2-3
v_gene: TRBV25-1
d_gene: .
CDR3nt: TGTGCCAGCAGTGATTTTCGCGACACAGATACGCAGTATTTT
CDR3aa: CASSDFRDTDTQYF

abundance: .
j_gene: TRBJ1-1
v_gene: TRBV3-1
d_gene: .
CDR3nt: TGTGCCAGCAGCCAAAGACCCGACACTGAAGCTTTCTTT
CDR3aa: CASSQRPDTEAFF

abundance: .
j_gene: TRBJ2-6
v_gene: TRBV5-6
d_gene: TRBD1
CDR3nt: TGTGCCAGCAGCTTGTTCAGGGGGCTTGGGGCCAACGTCCTGACTTTC
CDR3aa: CASSLFRGLGANVLTF

abundance: .
j_gene: TRBJ2-3
v_gene: TRBV20-1
d_gene: .
CDR3nt: TGCAGTGCTAGCCCCGCGGGGGCGGGTGGCCCAGATACGCAGTATTTT
CDR3aa: CSASPAGAGGPDTQYF

abundance: .
j_gene: TRBJ2-1
v_gene: TRBV6-2/TRBV6-3
d_gene: .
CDR3nt: TGTGCCAGCAGTTATTCCCCAATGGGGAGCTCCTACAATGAGCAGTTCTTC
CDR3aa: CASSYSPMGSSYNEQFF

abundance: few
j_gene: TRBJ1-2
v_gene: TRBV6-5
d_gene: .
CDR3nt: TGTGCCAGCAGTTACTCAGAGGGTTATGGCTACACCTTC
CDR3aa: CASSYSEGYGYTF

abundance: .
j_gene: TRBJ1-5
v_gene: TRBV20-1
d_gene: .
CDR3nt: TGCAGTGCTATCCAGGGCAATCAGCCCCAGCATTTT
CDR3aa: CSAIQGNQPQHF

abundance: .
j_gene: TRBJ2-7
v_gene: TRBV2
d_gene: .
CDR3nt: TGTGCCAGCAAGAGTTTCGAGGGGGCGGGAGAATACGAGCAGTACTTC
CDR3aa: CASKSFEGAGEYEQYF

abundance: .
j_gene: TRBJ2-5
v_gene: TRBV4-3
d_gene: .
CDR3nt: TGCGCCAGCAGCCAAGCGGGTAAACAAGAGACCCAGTACTTC
CDR3aa: CASSQAGKQETQYF

abundance: many
j_gene: TRBJ2-7
v_gene: TRBV29-1
d_gene: .
CDR3nt: TGCAGCGTTGAAGCCACAGATTCCTACGAGCAGTACTTC
CDR3aa: CSVEATDSYEQYF

abundance: .
j_gene: TRBJ1-2
v_gene: TRBV7-2
d_gene: TRBD1
CDR3nt: TGTGCCAGCAGGGGACAGGGGGAAAGTGGCTACACCTTC
CDR3aa: CASRGQGESGYTF

abundance: .
j_gene: TRBJ2-5
v_gene: TRBV29-1
d_gene: TRBD2
CDR3nt: TGCAGCTTCGGACTAGGAGCCAATGAGCAGTACTTC
CDR3aa: CSFGLGANEQYF

abundance: .
j_gene: TRBJ2-5
v_gene: TRBV13
d_gene: .
CDR3nt: TGTGCCAGCAGCTTCCAGGTCCCCGGGGGGCTTGAGACCCAGTACTTC
CDR3aa: CASSFQVPGGLETQYF

abundance: few
j_gene: TRBJ2-3
v_gene: TRBV15
d_gene: .
CDR3nt: TGTGCCACCAGCCTCTCTGATACGCAGTATTTT
CDR3aa: CATSLSDTQYF

abundance: .
j_gene: TRBJ2-7
v_gene: TRBV10-3
d_gene: TRBD1
CDR3nt: TGTGCCATCAGGGGGACAGATACCTACGAGCAGTACTTC
CDR3aa: CAIRGTDTYEQYF

abundance: .
j_gene: TRBJ1-1
v_gene: TRBV5-1
d_gene: TRBD1
CDR3nt: TGCGCCAGCAGCTTGGAAGCGCCTCCGGGACAGGGAGGGACTGAAGCTTTCTTT
CDR3aa: CASSLEAPPGQGGTEAFF

abundance: once
j_gene: TRBJ1-2
v_gene: TRBV15
d_gene: .
CDR3nt: TGTGCCGCCAGCAGCCGTAGGGGGAATGGCTACACCTTC
CDR3aa: CAASSRRGNGYTF

abundance: few
j_gene: TRBJ1-2
v_gene: TRBV5-1
d_gene: TRBD1
CDR3nt: TGCGCCAGCAGCTTGGACTATGGACAGGGGAATAATTATGGCTACACCTTC
CDR3aa: CASSLDYGQGNNYGYTF

abundance: .
j_gene: TRBJ2-7
v_gene: TRBV14
d_gene: .
CDR3nt: TGTGCCAGCAGCCGGTCTGGCCTGGGGGACGAGCAGTACTTC
CDR3aa: CASSRSGLGDEQYF

abundance: .
j_gene: TRBJ2-6
v_gene: TRBV7-2
d_gene: .
CDR3nt: TGTGCCAGCAGCTTTCGGGTGGCCTCTGGGGCCAACGTCCTGACTTTC
CDR3aa: CASSFRVASGANVLTF

abundance: few
j_gene: TRBJ1-2
v_gene: TRBV20-1
d_gene: .
CDR3nt: TGCAGTGCTAGGGCGGGGCAGGCTCATGGCTACACCTTC
CDR3aa: CSARAGQAHGYTF

abundance: few
j_gene: TRBJ2-3
v_gene: TRBV7-2
d_gene: .
CDR3nt: TGTGCCAGCAGCTTGGGCGGACAAGATACGCAGTATTTT
CDR3aa: CASSLGGQDTQYF

abundance: .
j_gene: TRBJ2-2
v_gene: TRBV3-1
d_gene: .
CDR3nt: TGTGCCAGCAGCCAAGACCTTACTATTTCCGGGGAGCTGTTTTTT
CDR3aa: CASSQDLTISGELFF

abundance: .
j_gene: TRBJ2-3
v_gene: TRBV20-1
d_gene: .
CDR3nt: TGCAGTGCTAGAGGGCAGTCTACCACAGATACGCAGTATTTT
CDR3aa: CSARGQSTTDTQYF

abundance: .
j_gene: TRBJ2-7
v_gene: TRBV9
d_gene: .
CDR3nt: TGTGCCAACCCTACAACCATTGGACCGCGAAAGCGGTCCGAGCAGTACTTC
CDR3aa: CANPTTIGPRKRSEQYF

abundance: few
j_gene: TRBJ2-7
v_gene: TRBV2
d_gene: .
CDR3nt: TGTGCCAGCAGTGACCTTCGGCACGGCTCCTACGAGCAGTACTTC
CDR3aa: CASSDLRHGSYEQYF

abundance: .
j_gene: TRBJ2-1
v_gene: TRBV29-1
d_gene: TRBD2
CDR3nt: TGCAGCGGGACTAGCGGCAGTGAGCAGTTCTTC
CDR3aa: CSGTSGSEQFF

abundance: few
j_gene: TRBJ2-7
v_gene: TRBV2
d_gene: .
CDR3nt: TGTGCCAGCATCGGAGGAGCTCCCTACGAGCAGTACTTC
CDR3aa: CASIGGAPYEQYF

abundance: few
j_gene: TRBJ1-2
v_gene: TRBV7-9
d_gene: TRBD1
CDR3nt: TGTGCCAGCAGCTCCTGGGACAGGGGACGAGGCTACACCTTC
CDR3aa: CASSSWDRGRGYTF